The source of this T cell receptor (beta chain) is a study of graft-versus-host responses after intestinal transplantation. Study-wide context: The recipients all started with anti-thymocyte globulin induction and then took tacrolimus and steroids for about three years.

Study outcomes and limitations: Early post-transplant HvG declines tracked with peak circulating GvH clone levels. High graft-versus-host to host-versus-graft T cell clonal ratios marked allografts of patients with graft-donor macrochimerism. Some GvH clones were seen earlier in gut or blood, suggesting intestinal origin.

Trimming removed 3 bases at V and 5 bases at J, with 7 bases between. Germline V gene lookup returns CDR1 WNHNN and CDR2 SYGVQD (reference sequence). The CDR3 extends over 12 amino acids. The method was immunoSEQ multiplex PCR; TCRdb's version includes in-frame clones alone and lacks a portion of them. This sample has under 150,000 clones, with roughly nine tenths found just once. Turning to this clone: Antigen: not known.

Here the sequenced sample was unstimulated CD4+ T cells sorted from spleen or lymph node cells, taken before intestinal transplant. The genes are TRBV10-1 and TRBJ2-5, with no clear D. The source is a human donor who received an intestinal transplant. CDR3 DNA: TGCGCCAGCAGTGATGGGGTTGAGACCCAGTACTTC. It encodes CASSDGVETQYF.